These 4 T cell receptor beta chains share one sample of origin, sequenced in a study of blood T cells in healthy people across ages. Alongside a J-beta primer mix, a sample-barcoded 5' primer served in a second PCR lasting about 7 to 11 cycles. TCRdb itself ran the 5' RACE reads through MiXCR, one entry per CDR3 protein. The data show some 1,500,000 distinct CDR3 sequences, about 45% seen once. The specimen was blood. The receptors stem from a woman younger than 35 in good health.

This chain joins TRBV12-3 or TRBV12-4 and TRBJ2-4, with D perhaps matching TRBD2 (5 bases). The CDR3 loop spans 15 amino acids. Trimming shortened V by 2 bases and J by 7 bases, and 15 bases separated the two germline ends. CDR3 in amino acids: CASSLRFSVGNIQYF. The CDR3 bases are TGTGCCAGCAGTTTAAGATTTAGCGTTGGGAACATTCAGTACTTC.

This clonotype was counted a single time. J is TRBJ1-2 and V is TRBV18; a weak D match, TRBD1 (5 bases). Trimming took 2 bases from V and 2 from J, leaving 12 bases between them. Germline loops: CDR1 KGHSH, CDR2 LQKENI. The CDR3 covers 15 residues. The CDR3 region is CASSPSGESNYGYTF. As DNA, the CDR3 is TGTGCCAGCTCACCATCGGGGGAATCCAACTATGGCTACACCTTC.

There are a few counts of this clonotype. The chain employs TRBV4-3 and TRBJ1-2; no clear D. Per the germline V gene, CDR1 is LGHNA and CDR2 is YSLEER. The CDR3 is 15 amino acids. V was pared by 0 bases and J by 8 bases, with 16 bases between. The CDR3 coding sequence is TGCGCCAGCAGCCAAGATCGAAGCCAATCAGGAGGCTACACCTTC. This codes for CASSQDRSQSGGYTF.

This clonotype was seen only a few times. This rearrangement joins TRBV6-2 or TRBV6-3 to TRBJ2-1; D gene unclear. Deletions cut 1 base from V and 5 bases from J, with 6 bases between. CDR3 length: 13 residues. Germline V gives CDR1 MNHEY, CDR2 SVGEGT. Written as DNA, the CDR3 is TGTGCCAGCAGTTACTACCAAAACAATGAGCAGTTCTTC. Translating gives CASSYYQNNEQFF.